The rows below give T cell receptor beta chains drawn from one sample of a study of blood T cell repertoires in COVID-19. Sequenced by immunoSEQ multiplex PCR; TCRdb stores in-frame clones only, minus some. The repertoire includes over 90,000 clones, more than 75% of them detected once, and under 7.5% sits in the top ten. The material sequenced was peripheral blood. The receptors derive from a man aged 50 to 59 with active or convalescent COVID-19. Each CDR3 is given with its conserved first and last residue. The D gene is left open where the match is weak. Clone sizes are given selectively: once, few, many, or a class where the clone is expanded.

. | 15 | TRBJ2-1 | TRBD2 | TRBV7-7 | CASSSGTSGYNEQFF | TGTGCCAGCAGCTCCGGGACTAGCGGATACAATGAGCAGTTCTTC
. | 12 | TRBJ1-1 | TRBD1 | TRBV12-3/TRBV12-4 | CASREGQGGAFF | TGTGCCAGCAGGGAGGGACAGGGTGGAGCTTTCTTT
few | 16 | TRBJ2-5 | . | TRBV6-2/TRBV6-3 | CASSYSNVIDSETQYF | TGTGCCAGCAGTTACTCAAATGTGATTGACTCCGAGACCCAGTACTTC
. | 14 | TRBJ2-7 | TRBD1 | TRBV9 | CASSGTGGSWEQYF | TGTGCCAGCAGCGGGACAGGGGGGAGTTGGGAGCAGTACTTC
. | 16 | TRBJ2-7 | . | TRBV3-1/TRBV3-2 | CASSQDLPRGTYEQYF | TGTGCCAGCAGCCAAGATCTACCTAGGGGGACCTACGAGCAGTACTTC
. | 14 | TRBJ2-2 | . | TRBV25-1 | CASTTDANTGELFF | TGTGCCAGTACGACAGACGCGAACACCGGGGAGCTGTTTTTT
. | 17 | TRBJ2-3 | . | TRBV4-1 | CASSQGALQVSTDTQYF | TGCGCCAGCAGCCAAGGAGCGTTACAGGTTAGCACAGATACGCAGTATTTT
. | 14 | TRBJ1-2 | TRBD1 | TRBV19 | CASSTPDRAYGYTF | TGTGCCAGTAGTACCCCGGACAGGGCCTATGGCTACACCTTC
. | 13 | TRBJ2-3 | . | TRBV3-1/TRBV3-2 | CASTPLGADTQYF | TGTGCCAGCACCCCATTGGGAGCAGATACGCAGTATTTT
. | 17 | TRBJ2-1 | TRBD2 | TRBV10-2 | CASSAAYGASGENEQFF | TGCGCCAGCAGTGCCGCCTACGGGGCTAGCGGGGAGAATGAGCAGTTCTTC
. | 15 | TRBJ1-1 | TRBD1 | TRBV4-1 | CASSQGTGMNTEAFF | TGCGCCAGCAGCCAAGGGACAGGGATGAACACTGAAGCTTTCTTT
. | 15 | TRBJ2-3 | TRBD1 | TRBV6-5 | CASSSLTGGTDTQYF | TGTGCCAGCAGTTCACTTACAGGGGGTACAGATACGCAGTATTTT
. | 19 | TRBJ2-5 | TRBD2 | TRBV6-6 | CASSYRGLAGGLPQETQYF | TGTGCCAGCAGCTACAGGGGACTAGCGGGGGGATTACCCCAAGAGACCCAGTACTTC
. | 11 | TRBJ2-7 | . | TRBV20-1 | CSARAAYEQYF | TGCAGTGCACGAGCGGCCTACGAGCAGTACTTC
. | 14 | TRBJ1-4 | TRBD1 | TRBV28 | CASRNRGTNEKLFF | TGTGCCAGCAGAAACAGGGGTACTAATGAAAAACTGTTTTTT
. | 14 | TRBJ2-3 | . | TRBV10-1 | CASSETVSKDTQYF | TGCGCCAGCAGTGAAACAGTATCCAAAGATACGCAGTATTTT
. | 18 | TRBJ2-5 | . | TRBV9 | CASSVDPPPAGRQETQYF | TGTGCCAGCAGCGTAGACCCCCCACCCGCGGGGAGACAAGAGACCCAGTACTTC
. | 15 | TRBJ1-6 | . | TRBV5-5 | CASSLEKRGGSPLHF | TGTGCCAGCAGCCTCGAGAAAAGGGGGGGATCACCCCTCCACTTT
. | 15 | TRBJ1-2 | TRBD1 | TRBV7-2 | CASSPQQGDLYGYTF | TGTGCCAGCAGCCCTCAACAGGGGGACCTCTATGGCTACACCTTC
. | 18 | TRBJ2-3 | . | TRBV11-2 | CASSLELYGRGITDTQYF | TGTGCCAGCAGCTTAGAACTCTATGGGCGGGGAATCACAGATACGCAGTATTTT
. | 15 | TRBJ2-2 | . | TRBV7-2 | CASSLVARVTGELFF | TGTGCCAGCAGCTTAGTCGCACGCGTCACCGGGGAGCTGTTTTTT
. | 15 | TRBJ2-7 | . | TRBV21-1 | CASSARRQAHYEQYF | TGTGCCAGCAGCGCACGTAGACAGGCCCACTACGAGCAGTACTTC
. | 13 | TRBJ2-1 | TRBD1 | TRBV3-1/TRBV3-2 | CASSQETTGEQFF | TGTGCCAGCAGCCAAGAGACGACAGGGGAGCAGTTCTTC
once | 15 | TRBJ2-6 | . | TRBV6-4 | CASSDSRQANNVLTF | TGTGCCAGCAGTGACTCCCGACAGGCCAACAACGTCCTGACTTTC
. | 14 | TRBJ1-5 | TRBD1 | TRBV28 | CASSQGTGSLPQHF | TGTGCCAGCAGTCAGGGGACAGGGAGCCTGCCCCAGCATTTT
. | 13 | TRBJ2-5 | TRBD2 | TRBV12-3/TRBV12-4 | CASTPGGEETQYF | TGTGCCAGCACCCCTGGGGGGGAAGAGACCCAGTACTTC
. | 15 | TRBJ1-4 | . | TRBV6-5 | CASSYSPGHNEKLFF | TGTGCCAGCAGTTACTCGCCAGGTCATAATGAAAAACTGTTTTTT
. | 15 | TRBJ1-6 | . | TRBV12-2 | CASRSCSQGNSPLHF | TGTGCAAGTCGCTCATGCTCACAGGGTAATTCACCCCTCCACTTT
few | 11 | TRBJ1-1 | TRBD1 | TRBV28 | CASRWDREAFF | TGTGCCAGCAGGTGGGACAGGGAAGCTTTCTTT
. | 14 | TRBJ2-1 | . | TRBV18 | CASSPKTGSHEQFF | TGTGCCAGCTCACCCAAGACAGGTAGCCATGAGCAGTTCTTC
. | 15 | TRBJ1-6 | . | TRBV6-5 | CASRDLDGGTSPLHF | TGTGCCAGCAGGGACTTAGACGGGGGGACTTCACCCCTCCACTTT
. | 14 | TRBJ2-7 | . | TRBV28 | CASSLLQGTYEQYF | TGTGCCAGCAGTTTACTTCAGGGGACCTACGAGCAGTACTTC
. | 15 | TRBJ2-3 | . | TRBV19 | CASSIHGVTVGTQYF | TGTGCCAGTAGTATACACGGGGTCACGGTCGGTACGCAGTATTTT
. | 12 | TRBJ2-1 | . | TRBV14 | CASSSQGYEQFF | TGTGCCAGCAGCTCCCAGGGTTATGAGCAGTTCTTC
. | 14 | TRBJ2-5 | . | TRBV6-2/TRBV6-3 | CASSSTYPQETQYF | TGTGCCAGCAGTTCAACATATCCCCAAGAGACCCAGTACTTC
. | 14 | TRBJ2-3 | TRBD2 | TRBV7-9 | CASSPGTSGVTQYF | TGTGCCAGCAGCCCCGGGACTAGCGGGGTCACGCAGTATTTT
. | 13 | TRBJ1-6 | . | TRBV28 | CASTGTSNSPLHF | TGTGCCAGCACGGGGACTAGTAATTCACCCCTCCACTTT
. | 14 | TRBJ2-7 | . | TRBV28 | CASTPAGTENEQYF | TGTGCCAGCACCCCAGCGGGTACGGAGAACGAGCAGTACTTC
. | 16 | TRBJ2-7 | . | TRBV30 | CAWSRPGGFSSYEQYF | TGTGCCTGGAGTCGCCCGGGCGGGTTCTCTTCCTACGAGCAGTACTTC
. | 13 | TRBJ2-3 | . | TRBV24-1 | CATSAPVTDTQYF | TGTGCCACCAGTGCCCCTGTCACAGATACGCAGTATTTT
. | 12 | TRBJ2-7 | . | TRBV3-1/TRBV3-2 | CASSQERYEQYF | TGTGCCAGCAGCCAAGAGCGCTACGAGCAGTACTTC
. | 13 | TRBJ2-1 | TRBD1 | TRBV11-2 | CASSMGQYNEQFF | TGTGCCAGCAGCATGGGACAGTACAATGAGCAGTTCTTC
. | 14 | TRBJ1-2 | . | TRBV27 | CASSSDSRNYGYTF | TGTGCCAGCAGTTCCGACAGCCGTAACTATGGCTACACCTTC
once | 14 | TRBJ2-5 | TRBD1 | TRBV19 | CASSSGQGAETQYF | TGTGCCAGTAGTTCAGGACAGGGTGCAGAGACCCAGTACTTC
. | 15 | TRBJ1-5 | . | TRBV2 | CASLGSNPLDQPQHF | TGTGCCAGCCTAGGCAGTAATCCTCTGGATCAGCCCCAGCATTTT
once | 16 | TRBJ2-2 | . | TRBV7-9 | CASSLVWGANTGELFF | TGTGCCAGCAGCTTAGTTTGGGGAGCGAACACCGGGGAGCTGTTTTTT
. | 15 | TRBJ1-3 | TRBD1 | TRBV19 | CASSTTGGAGNTIYF | TGTGCCAGTAGTACAACAGGGGGTGCTGGAAACACCATATATTTT
. | 15 | TRBJ2-1 | TRBD1 | TRBV28 | CASSYGTDYNNEQFF | TGTGCCAGCAGTTACGGGACAGACTATAACAATGAGCAGTTCTTC
once | 15 | TRBJ2-1 | TRBD2 | TRBV2 | CARLSGAGVYNEQFF | TGTGCCAGACTATCGGGAGCGGGGGTCTACAATGAGCAGTTCTTC
. | 15 | TRBJ2-3 | TRBD1 | TRBV5-1 | CASSLQGAVTDTQYF | TGCGCCAGCAGCTTACAGGGGGCGGTCACAGATACGCAGTATTTT
once | 13 | TRBJ1-2 | . | TRBV19 | CASSIWGGYGYTF | TGTGCCAGTAGTATTTGGGGAGGCTATGGCTACACCTTC
. | 18 | TRBJ1-2 | TRBD1 | TRBV15 | CATSREGDRPSVDYGYTF | TGTGCCACCAGCAGAGAGGGGGACAGGCCCTCGGTAGACTATGGCTACACCTTC
. | 14 | TRBJ1-2 | TRBD1 | TRBV10-2 | CASTGQGGNYGYTF | TGCGCCAGCACGGGACAGGGGGGAAACTATGGCTACACCTTC
once | 15 | TRBJ2-5 | . | TRBV10-3 | CAIAGGGAPQETQYF | TGTGCCATCGCGGGTGGGGGGGCCCCCCAAGAGACCCAGTACTTC
. | 15 | TRBJ2-3 | TRBD1 | TRBV6-2/TRBV6-3 | CASSFGQGATDTQYF | TGTGCCAGCAGCTTCGGACAGGGGGCCACAGATACGCAGTATTTT
. | 15 | TRBJ2-3 | . | TRBV7-8 | CASSFGRGGTDTQYF | TGTGCCAGCAGCTTCGGTAGGGGGGGGACAGATACGCAGTATTTT
. | 15 | TRBJ2-5 | . | TRBV3-1/TRBV3-2 | CASSQDVARAETQYF | TGTGCCAGCAGCCAAGACGTAGCTAGAGCGGAGACCCAGTACTTC